What follows are 22 T cell receptor beta chains derived from one specimen sequenced in a study of shared clonotypes between healthy human individuals (dated by TCRdb to 2020 to 2021). Preparation of the library involved the immunoSEQ multiplex PCR assay. TCRdb stores this immuneACCESS table with in-frame sequences only. Part of the clones is absent; in the studies checked, under half of the shortfall reflects unresolved V genes, and no reason is known for the rest. The sample data list approximately 2.5 million clones, and approximately 93% of these were observed just once. The ten top clones hold around 0.37% of the sample. The sequenced sample consisted of naive CD4+ T cells from PBMCs. The intended sense of this specimen's cell subset or site label: CD45RA+ positively selected. The receptors derive from a man younger than 35 in good health. Some clones in this sample may be carry-over from other donors' samples.

As concerns this clone: The sample carries other DNA sequences with the same CDR3. The V call is TRBV9, the J call TRBJ2-7, with D possibly being TRBD1 or TRBD2 (5 bases each). Germline V gene lookup returns CDR1 SGDLS and CDR2 YYNGEE. The CDR3 covers 15 residues. The ends were cut back, 0 bases at V and 0 bases at J, with 10 bases in the middle. In DNA, the CDR3 is TGTGCCAGCAGCGTAGGTTCAGGGAGCTCCTACGAGCAGTACTTC. It translates to CASSVGSGSSYEQYF.

As DNA, the CDR3 is TGTGCCAGTCAGGAGTTTTGGGACGAGCAGTACTTC. Amino acid sequence: CASQEFWDEQYF. This chain links TRBV25-1 with TRBJ2-7; no clear D. This CDR3 has 12 amino acids. Trimming took off 9 bases at V and 5 bases at J, with 14 bases between the two ends. Germline V gene data show CDR1 as MGHDK and CDR2 as SYGVNS.

This clone was recorded only once. The V call is TRBV28, the J call TRBJ1-2; D might be TRBD1 (5 bases). Trimming took 5 bases from V and 5 from J, leaving 15 bases between them. The CDR3 consists of 14 residues. Germline V gene lookup returns CDR1 MDHEN and CDR2 SYDVKM. This CDR3 is CASSQAGGRYGYTF. Here the CDR3 DNA reads TGTGCCAGCAGTCAGGCTGGGGGTAGGTATGGCTACACCTTC.

This sequence joins TRBV4-1 and TRBJ2-3; TRBD2 matches 9 bases. Germline trimming cut 1 base from V and 5 bases from J; bases unmatched to any gene: 4. CDR1 is MGHRA, CDR2 YSYEKL, per germline. The CDR3 runs 15 residues. Here the CDR3 reads CASSQGGSGRDTQYF. The CDR3 nucleotides are TGCGCCAGCAGCCAAGGGGGTAGCGGGAGAGATACGCAGTATTTT.

The chain combines TRBV30 with TRBJ1-2; TRBD1 might be the D (6 bases). The V gene's germline CDR1 is GTSNPN and CDR2 SVGIG (reference sequence). The V and J ends lost 2 bases and 4 bases respectively, with 14 bases between them. The CDR3 consists of 14 residues. The CDR3 DNA is TGTGCCTGGAGTAGGTTCGGGGGCAGCTATGGCTACACCTTC. Translated, it gives CAWSRFGGSYGYTF.

Notes on this clone: The sample contains more than one DNA sequence encoding this CDR3. The V gene is TRBV5-4, the J gene TRBJ2-7, with a possible D match to TRBD2 (6 bases). CDR1 is SGHNT, CDR2 YYREEE, per germline (reference sequence). V lost 2 bases, J lost 3 bases, and 9 bases lay in between. CDR3 length: 13 amino acids. The CDR3 loop reads CASSLRRGYEQYF. DNA of the CDR3: TGTGCCAGCAGCTTAAGGAGGGGCTACGAGCAGTACTTC. Looking up the rest from reference TRBV5-4 and TRBJ2-7 gives the full variable domain: ETGVTQSPTHLIKTRGQQVTLRCSSQSGHNTVSWYQQALGQGPQFIFQYYREEENGRGNFPPRFSGLQFPNYSSELNVNALELDDSALYLCASSLRRGYEQYFGPGTRLTVT.

The chain links TRBV10-3 to TRBJ2-1, with D perhaps matching TRBD2 (5 bases). The CDR3 has 15 residues. CDR1 is ENHRY and CDR2 is SYGVKD in the germline V gene. The germline V and J ends were trimmed by 4 bases and 6 bases, with 16 bases remaining between them. CDR3 in DNA: TGTGCCATCAGTGCCCAACTAGATTTCGGCAATGAGCAGTTCTTC. It translates to CAISAQLDFGNEQFF.

The rearrangement links TRBV9 to TRBJ1-2; 10 nucleotides align to TRBD1. V lost 4 bases, J lost 8 bases, and 11 bases stayed unmatched. The CDR3 spans 15 residues. Germline V gene lookup returns CDR1 SGDLS and CDR2 YYNGEE. In nucleotides, the CDR3 is TGTGCCAGCAGCCCCATGGACAGGGGGGGATTCGGCTACACCTTC. Translating it yields CASSPMDRGGFGYTF.

V is TRBV7-6 and J is TRBJ2-5; tentative D call: TRBD1 (5 bases). This CDR3 is 16 amino acids long. Germline V gene sequence: CDR1 SGHVS, CDR2 FNYEAQ. The germline V and J ends were trimmed by 4 bases and 4 bases, with 19 bases remaining between them. CDR3 sequence: CASSWSTPGRGETQYF. The CDR3 nucleotides are TGTGCCAGCAGCTGGAGTACACCTGGTAGGGGAGAGACCCAGTACTTC.

The V and J genes are TRBV5-1 and TRBJ2-6; weak D call: TRBD1 (5 bases). The CDR3 runs to 16 residues. V was trimmed by 5 bases and J by 0 bases, leaving 12 bases between them. CDR1 is SGHRS, CDR2 YFSETQ, per germline. The CDR3 DNA is TGCGCCAGCAGTGCAGGGCCTGCCTCTGGGGCCAACGTCCTGACTTTC. Its protein product is CASSAGPASGANVLTF. Supplemented by reference TRBV5-1 and TRBJ2-6, the full variable domain reads KAGVTQTPRYLIKTRGQQVTLSCSPISGHRSVSWYQQTPGQGLQFLFEYFSETQRNKGNFPGRFSGRQFSNSRSEMNVSTLELGDSALYLCASSAGPASGANVLTFGAGSRLTVL.

The V gene is TRBV10-3, the J gene TRBJ2-5; no clear D gene. V was pared by 0 bases and J by 4 bases, with 6 bases between. Germline lookup yields CDR1 ENHRY and CDR2 SYGVKD. CDR3 length equals 13 residues. The CDR3 is CAISESSPETQYF. CDR3 nucleotide sequence: TGTGCCATCAGTGAGTCATCACCAGAGACCCAGTACTTC.

The CDR3 DNA is TGTGCCAGCAGCCAGACCCGTTCAACTCACACAGATACGCAGTATTTT. Its translation is CASSQTRSTHTDTQYF. The chain couples TRBV7-2 to TRBJ2-3; D gene ambiguous. CDR1 is SGHTA and CDR2 is FQGNSA in the germline V gene. There are 16 residues in the CDR3. Between the trimmed V and J ends, which lost 5 bases and 2 bases, there was a span of 17 bases.

Only one count was recorded for this clone. The gene calls are TRBV5-1 and TRBJ1-2; tentatively, D is TRBD1 (5 bases). Per germline, CDR1 SGHRS and CDR2 YFSETQ. CDR3 length: 14 residues. V was clipped by 4 bases and J by 3 bases, with 13 bases between them. This chain's CDR3 is CASSTQGPDYGYTF. CDR3 bases: TGCGCCAGCAGCACCCAGGGACCAGACTATGGCTACACCTTC.

V gene TRBV28 combines with J gene TRBJ2-1; 12 bases fit TRBD2. Germline lookup yields CDR1 MDHEN and CDR2 SYDVKM. V shed 5 bases and J 4 bases; nucleotides not matched to a gene: 9. The CDR3 has 17 amino acids. CDR3 protein: CASSTRLGLAGYNEQFF. The DNA of the CDR3 is TGTGCCAGCAGTACCCGTTTAGGACTAGCGGGATACAATGAGCAGTTCTTC.

This clone was seen just once. The V and J genes are TRBV5-6 and TRBJ1-2, with TRBD1 as a possible D gene (6 bases). The CDR3 consists of 14 residues. Germline-derived CDR1 and CDR2 are SGHDT and YYEEEE. V lost 3 bases, J lost 2 bases, and 11 bases lay in between. The CDR3 sequence is CASSSGQTNYGYTF. For the CDR3, the DNA is TGTGCCAGCAGCTCCGGACAGACAAACTATGGCTACACCTTC.

The CDR3 DNA follows: TGCGCCAGCAGTCGGGCAGAGAACACCGGGGAGCTGTTTTTT. Translating it yields CASSRAENTGELFF. V and J are TRBV5-1 and TRBJ2-2; D is ambiguous. This CDR3 region has 14 residues. Trimming took 5 bases from V and 1 from J, leaving 9 bases between them. Germline-derived CDR1 and CDR2 are SGHRS and YFSETQ.

This chain joins TRBV27 and TRBJ2-5, with 7 bases identical to TRBD2. The CDR3 spans 15 residues. CDR1 and CDR2 from the germline V gene are MNHEY and SMNVEV (reference sequence). V shed 6 bases, J shed 4 bases, and the junction held 11 bases outside the gene matches. The CDR3 loop reads CASSRRGVRRETQYF. The DNA of the CDR3 is TGTGCCAGCAGCCGTCGGGGGGTCCGGCGAGAGACCCAGTACTTC.

The chain is built from TRBV28 and TRBJ2-7; 13 bases agree with TRBD2. Germline V gene lookup returns CDR1 MDHEN and CDR2 SYDVKM. The CDR3 runs to 14 residues. V shed 7 bases and J 6 bases; nucleotides not matched to a gene: 6. The CDR3 nucleotides are TGTGCCAGCACCGTACGACTAGCGGGAGGCGAGCAGTACTTC. Its protein product is CASTVRLAGGEQYF.

This clone was seen just once. The V and J genes are TRBV19 and TRBJ2-4; D tentatively reads TRBD1 or TRBD2 (6 bases each). Trimming cost V 10 bases and J 3 bases, with 19 bases left between them. The CDR3 length is 15 residues. CDR1 is LNHDA and CDR2 is SQIVND in the germline V gene (reference sequence). In DNA, the CDR3 is TGTGCCAACTCCCTGGAGGAGGGGGGCAAAAACATTCAGTACTTC. This sequence encodes CANSLEEGGKNIQYF.

V usage is TRBV4-1 and J usage is TRBJ2-7; D is undetermined. The CDR3 spans 14 residues. CDR1 MGHRA and CDR2 YSYEKL come from the germline V gene. The germline V and J ends were trimmed by 2 bases and 3 bases, with 11 bases remaining between them. The CDR3 sequence is CASSQLRQDYEQYF. The CDR3 coding sequence is TGCGCCAGCAGCCAATTGAGACAAGACTACGAGCAGTACTTC.

Remarks on this clone: Other nucleotide sequences from this sample produce the same CDR3. The chain joins TRBV5-1 to TRBJ1-3; 7 bases fit TRBD1. Trimming cost V 0 bases and J 1 base; bases outside gene matches: 4. Germline loops: CDR1 SGHRS, CDR2 YFSETQ. There are 16 residues in the CDR3. CDR3 bases: TGCGCCAGCAGCTTGGGCGACAGGGCTTCTGGAAACACCATATATTTT. It yields the protein CASSLGDRASGNTIYF.

The chain joins TRBV20-1 to TRBJ1-4, with a weak D call TRBD1 (5 bases). The germline CDR1 and CDR2 sequences are DFQATT and SNEGSKA (reference sequence). The CDR3 consists of 10 residues. The CDR3: CRADREKLFF. In DNA, the CDR3 is TGCAGGGCCGACAGAGAAAAACTGTTTTTT.